This T cell receptor (beta chain) was identified during a study of T cell responses to AZD1222 COVID-19 vaccine. The data were produced by immunoSEQ multiplex PCR, yet TCRdb's version contains in-frame clones alone and is incomplete. The profile shows under 150,000 clones, roughly 90% of them singletons. The length of the CDR3 is 17 residues. V lost 8 bases to trimming and J lost 0 bases; unmatched junction nucleotides: 10. The germline V gene has CDR1 LNHDA and CDR2 SQIVND (reference sequence). This sample comprised peripheral blood, obtained on day 0 of AZD1222 vaccination. The receptor's source is an adult in good health. The V call is TRBV19, the J call TRBJ1-5; 10 bases agree with TRBD1. CDR3 in amino acids: CASCCRDRGYSNQPQHF. CDR3 in DNA: TGTGCCAGTTGCTGCCGGGACAGGGGTTATAGCAATCAGCCCCAGCATTTT.